The source of this TCR beta chain is a study of blood T cell repertoires in COVID-19 (dated by TCRdb to the early 2020s). In terms of the full investigation: Samples covering the acute and convalescent phases of COVID-19 were provided by collaborators in the United States, Italy and Spain. The sample metadata nearly always contained a de-identified subject ID, COVID-19 status, age in years and sex. Samples came from the ongoing ImmuneRACE study (first 160 participants) plus 1,254 subjects from 6 global collaborators. Deeply sampled blood TCRbeta repertoires from subjects exposed to, actively infected with, or recovered from COVID-19 were included in the dataset. Where available, HLA class I and class II types were obtained from metadata supplied by the sample provider rather than from assay-based typing. The repertoires were made available in a free public database intended to serve as a resource for research on the immune response to SARS-CoV-2. The prospective study material was composed of cDNA or gDNA derived from T cells, B-cell-depleted T cells, or PBMCs. Results and caveats for the whole study, not just this receptor: How much clinical and demographic metadata was included differed by source and by participant, and the metadata was provided uncurated.

The immunoSEQ Assay, a bias-controlled multiplex PCR, was used to amplify TCRbeta CDR3 regions from genomic DNA. Per the authors' processing: The number of nucleated cells in each sample was estimated by amplification of reference gene primers within the assay. To quantify the absolute abundance of each unique TCRbeta CDR3 rearrangement, sequence reads were collapsed and filtered. For each sample, productive Simpson clonality was calculated as the square root of Simpson's diversity index over productive rearrangements. As stored in TCRdb, this immuneACCESS dataset retains in-frame rearrangements with V and J assigned. A fraction of the clones does not appear; measured against another copy, unresolved V genes explain less than half of the discrepancy, and the remainder lacks a known reason. D and trimming come from the DNA, and the V and J calls and clone size come from that table. For this sample the table gives around 160,000 clones, of which approximately 88% were detected only once. Roughly 1.2% of the sample rests with the top ten.

On this clone: The antigen it binds to is not known. No per-base quality is available; no much larger clone lies one base away.

A distance of 5 bases separates the germline ends of V and J, which lose 6 bases and 0 bases respectively. Reading from cysteine to phenylalanine, the CDR3 counts 12 amino acids. Only CDR3 DNA remains: 36 bases, in frame from the first base. Participants in the prospective study were aged about 18 to 89 years, lived in 24 United States geographic areas, and enrolled through a virtual design. To assign participants to cohorts, the prospective study relied on clinical history that participants themselves reported in a screening survey and a study questionnaire. In the prospective study, whole blood, serum and a nasopharyngeal or oropharyngeal swab were collected from each participant by mobile phlebotomists. Additional blood draws and questionnaires over an approximately 2-month period could optionally be provided by prospective study participants. Before DNA extraction, blood samples from the prospective study were shipped at room temperature or frozen.

In this chain, TRBV12-3 or TRBV12-4 is recombined with TRBJ1-2; no D gene is confidently identified. The origin of this receptor is a woman under 40 with acute COVID-19. Specimen: PBMCs or T cells enriched from blood (not recorded which). The DNA sequence is TGTGCCAGCAGCTCCTCTAACTATGGCTACACCTTC. Translation gives CASSSSNYGYTF.